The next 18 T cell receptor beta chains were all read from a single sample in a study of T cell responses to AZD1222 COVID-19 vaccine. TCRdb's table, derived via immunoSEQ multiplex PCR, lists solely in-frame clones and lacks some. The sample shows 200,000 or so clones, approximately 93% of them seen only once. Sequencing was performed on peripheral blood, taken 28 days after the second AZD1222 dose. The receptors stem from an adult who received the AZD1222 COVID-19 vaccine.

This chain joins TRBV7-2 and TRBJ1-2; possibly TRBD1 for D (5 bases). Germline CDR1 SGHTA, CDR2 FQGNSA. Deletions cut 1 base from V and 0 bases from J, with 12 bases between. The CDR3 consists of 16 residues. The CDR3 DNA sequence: TGTGCCAGCAGCTTAGTGGGAGGGGAAGCTAACTATGGCTACACCTTC. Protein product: CASSLVGGEANYGYTF.

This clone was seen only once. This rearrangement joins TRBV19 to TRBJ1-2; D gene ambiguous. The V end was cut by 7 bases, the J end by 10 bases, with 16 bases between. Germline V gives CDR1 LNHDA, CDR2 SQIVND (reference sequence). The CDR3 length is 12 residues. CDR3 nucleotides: TGTGCCAGTAACCATGGGGATCCCCCCTACACCTTC. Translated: CASNHGDPPYTF.

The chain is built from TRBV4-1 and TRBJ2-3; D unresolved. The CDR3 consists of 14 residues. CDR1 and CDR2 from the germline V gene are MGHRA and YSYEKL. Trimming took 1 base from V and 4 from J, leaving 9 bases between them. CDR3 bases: TGCGCCAGCAGCCAAGGTCCTTTTGCAGATACGCAGTATTTT. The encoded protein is CASSQGPFADTQYF.

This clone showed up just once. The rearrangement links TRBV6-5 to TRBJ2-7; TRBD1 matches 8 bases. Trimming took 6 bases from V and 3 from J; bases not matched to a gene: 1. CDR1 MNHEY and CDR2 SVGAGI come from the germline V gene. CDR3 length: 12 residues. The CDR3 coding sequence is TGTGCCAGCAGGGACAGGGACTACGAGCAGTACTTC. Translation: CASRDRDYEQYF.

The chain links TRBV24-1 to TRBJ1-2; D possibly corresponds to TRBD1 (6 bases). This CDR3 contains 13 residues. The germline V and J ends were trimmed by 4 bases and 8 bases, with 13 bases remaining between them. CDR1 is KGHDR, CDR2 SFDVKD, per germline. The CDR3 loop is CATSDERGSGYTF. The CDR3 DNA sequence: TGTGCCACCAGTGACGAGAGGGGGAGCGGCTACACCTTC.

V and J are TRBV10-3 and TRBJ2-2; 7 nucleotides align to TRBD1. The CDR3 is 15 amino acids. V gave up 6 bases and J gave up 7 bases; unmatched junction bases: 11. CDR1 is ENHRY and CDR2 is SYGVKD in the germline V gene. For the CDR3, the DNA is TGTGCCATCAGCGCCCCGACAGGGAGCTTCGGGGAGCTGTTTTTT. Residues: CAISAPTGSFGELFF.

The DNA for the CDR3 is TGTGCCAGCAGCCGGAACACGAACACTGAAGCTTTCTTT. It encodes CASSRNTNTEAFF. The chain is built from TRBV12-3 or TRBV12-4 and TRBJ1-1; D remains ambiguous. The CDR3 extends over 13 amino acids. Deletions cut 6 bases from V and 1 base from J, with 9 bases between.

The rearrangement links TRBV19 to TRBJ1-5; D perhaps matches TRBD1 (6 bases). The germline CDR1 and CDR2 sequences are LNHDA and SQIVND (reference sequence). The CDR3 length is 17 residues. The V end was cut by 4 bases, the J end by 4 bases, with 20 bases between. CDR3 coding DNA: TGTGCCAGTAGTACCTGGGGGGGGGCGACGGGTAATCAGCCCCAGCATTTT. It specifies CASSTWGGATGNQPQHF.

DNA for the CDR3: TGTGCCAGCAGTGTAGCGGGGGGTTTGGATACGCAGTATTTT. Amino acids: CASSVAGGLDTQYF. The chain is built from TRBV27 and TRBJ2-3, with TRBD2 matching over 10 bases. V was pared by 5 bases and J by 6 bases, with 5 bases of the junction left unmatched. The CDR3 length is 14 residues. Germline V gives CDR1 MNHEY, CDR2 SMNVEV (reference sequence).

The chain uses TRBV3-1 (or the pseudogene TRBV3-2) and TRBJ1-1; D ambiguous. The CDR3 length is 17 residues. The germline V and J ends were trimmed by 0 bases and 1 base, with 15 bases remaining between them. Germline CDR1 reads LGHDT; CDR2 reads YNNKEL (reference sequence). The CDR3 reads CASSQEPPGTRNTEAFF. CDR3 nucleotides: TGTGCCAGCAGCCAAGAACCCCCGGGAACTAGGAACACTGAAGCTTTCTTT.

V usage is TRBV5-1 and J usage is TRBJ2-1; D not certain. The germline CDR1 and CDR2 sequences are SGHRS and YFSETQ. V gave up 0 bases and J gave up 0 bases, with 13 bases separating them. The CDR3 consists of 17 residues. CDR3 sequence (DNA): TGCGCCAGCAGCTTGGGGGCGTTAGCAGGCTCCTACAATGAGCAGTTCTTC. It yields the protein CASSLGALAGSYNEQFF.

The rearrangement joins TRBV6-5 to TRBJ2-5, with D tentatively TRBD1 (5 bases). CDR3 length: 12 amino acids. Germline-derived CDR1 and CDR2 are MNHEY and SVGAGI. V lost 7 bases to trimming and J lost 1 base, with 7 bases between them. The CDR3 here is CASIDSQETQYF. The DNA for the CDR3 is TGTGCCAGCATAGACAGCCAAGAGACCCAGTACTTC.

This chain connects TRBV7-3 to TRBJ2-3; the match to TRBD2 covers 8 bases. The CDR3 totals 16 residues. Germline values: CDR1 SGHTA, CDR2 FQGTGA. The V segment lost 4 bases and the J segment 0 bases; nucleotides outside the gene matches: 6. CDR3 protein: CASSSQRGPSTDTQYF. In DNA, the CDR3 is TGTGCCAGCAGCTCTCAGCGGGGGCCCAGCACAGATACGCAGTATTTT.

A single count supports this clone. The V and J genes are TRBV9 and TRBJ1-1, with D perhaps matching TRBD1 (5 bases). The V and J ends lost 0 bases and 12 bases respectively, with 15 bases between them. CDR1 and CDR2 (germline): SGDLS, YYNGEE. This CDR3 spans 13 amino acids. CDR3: CASSVEGEIRTFF. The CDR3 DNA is TGTGCCAGCAGCGTAGAAGGGGAGATTCGGACTTTCTTT.

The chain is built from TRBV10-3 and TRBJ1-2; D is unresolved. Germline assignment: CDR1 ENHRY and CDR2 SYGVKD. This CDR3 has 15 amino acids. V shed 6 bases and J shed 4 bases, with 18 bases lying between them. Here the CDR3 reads CAISPQRDPGYGYTF. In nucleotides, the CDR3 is TGTGCCATCAGCCCCCAAAGGGATCCTGGCTATGGCTACACCTTC.

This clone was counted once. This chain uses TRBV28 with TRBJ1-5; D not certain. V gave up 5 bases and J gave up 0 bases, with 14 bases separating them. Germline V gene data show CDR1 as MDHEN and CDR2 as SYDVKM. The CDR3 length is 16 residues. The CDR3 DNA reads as TGTGCCAGCAGTCCACCCCCCCAAAGTAGCAATCAGCCCCAGCATTTT. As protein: CASSPPPQSSNQPQHF.

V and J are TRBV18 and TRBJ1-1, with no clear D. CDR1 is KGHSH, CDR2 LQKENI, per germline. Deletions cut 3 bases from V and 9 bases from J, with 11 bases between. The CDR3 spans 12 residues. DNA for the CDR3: TGTGCCAGCTCACCGGCAGGATGGAAAGCTTTCTTT. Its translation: CASSPAGWKAFF.

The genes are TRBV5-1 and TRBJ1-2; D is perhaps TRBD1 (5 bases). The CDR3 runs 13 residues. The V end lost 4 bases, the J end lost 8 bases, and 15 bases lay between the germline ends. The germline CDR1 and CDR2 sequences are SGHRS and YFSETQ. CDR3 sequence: CASSPEVRGGYTF. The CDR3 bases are TGCGCCAGCAGCCCCGAGGTCCGGGGCGGCTACACCTTC.